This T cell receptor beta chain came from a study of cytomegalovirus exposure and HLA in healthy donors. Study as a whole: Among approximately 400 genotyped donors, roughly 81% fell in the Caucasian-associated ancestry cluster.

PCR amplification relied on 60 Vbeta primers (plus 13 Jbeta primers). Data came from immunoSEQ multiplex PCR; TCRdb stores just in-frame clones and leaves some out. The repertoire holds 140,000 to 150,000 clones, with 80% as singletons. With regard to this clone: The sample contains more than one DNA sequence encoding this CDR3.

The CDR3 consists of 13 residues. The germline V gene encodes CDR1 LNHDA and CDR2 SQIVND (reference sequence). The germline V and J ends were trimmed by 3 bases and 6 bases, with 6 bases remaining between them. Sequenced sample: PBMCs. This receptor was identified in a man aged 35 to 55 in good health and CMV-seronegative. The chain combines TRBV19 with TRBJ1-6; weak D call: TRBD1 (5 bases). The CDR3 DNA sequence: TGTGCCAGTAGTATCGGGGGTAATTCACCCCTCCACTTT. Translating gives CASSIGGNSPLHF. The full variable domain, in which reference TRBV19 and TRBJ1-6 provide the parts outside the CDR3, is DGGITQSPKYLFRKEGQNVTLSCEQNLNHDAMYWYRQDPGQGLRLIYYSQIVNDFQKGDIAEGYSVSREKKESFPLTVTSAQKNPTAFYLCASSIGGNSPLHFGNGTRLTVT.